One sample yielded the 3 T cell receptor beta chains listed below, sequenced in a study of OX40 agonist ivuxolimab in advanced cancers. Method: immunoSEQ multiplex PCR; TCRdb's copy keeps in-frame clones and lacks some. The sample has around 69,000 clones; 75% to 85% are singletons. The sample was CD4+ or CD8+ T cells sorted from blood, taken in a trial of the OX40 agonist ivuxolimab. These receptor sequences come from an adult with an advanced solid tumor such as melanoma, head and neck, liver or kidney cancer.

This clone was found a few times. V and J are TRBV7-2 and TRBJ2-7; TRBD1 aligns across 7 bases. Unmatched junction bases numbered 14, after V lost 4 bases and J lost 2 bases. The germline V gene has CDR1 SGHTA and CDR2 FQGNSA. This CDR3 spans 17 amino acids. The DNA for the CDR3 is TGTGCCAGCAGCTCAGTAAAAGGGACAGCCGGCCCCTACGAGCAGTACTTC. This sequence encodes CASSSVKGTAGPYEQYF.

In nucleotides, the CDR3 is TGTGCCAGCACCTCTATCCCCACAGGGGGCTTTATAAATTATGGCTACACCTTC. Translated, it gives CASTSIPTGGFINYGYTF. The chain couples TRBV7-8 to TRBJ1-2; the match to TRBD1 covers 9 bases. Germline V gene lookup returns CDR1 SGHVS and CDR2 FQNEAQ. Trimming took 7 bases from V and 5 from J; bases not matched to a gene: 20. There are 18 residues in the CDR3.

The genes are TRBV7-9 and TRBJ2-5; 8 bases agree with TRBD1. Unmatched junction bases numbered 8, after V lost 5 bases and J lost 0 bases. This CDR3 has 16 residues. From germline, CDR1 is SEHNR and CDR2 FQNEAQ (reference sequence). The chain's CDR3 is CASSIGQGHYQETQYF. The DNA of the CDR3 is TGTGCCAGCAGCATAGGACAGGGACATTACCAAGAGACCCAGTACTTC.